One and the same sample provided the 3 T cell receptor beta chains below, sequenced in a study of regulatory T cells in long-lasting Graves disease. CDR3 regions were amplified by Arm-PCR using iRepertoire HTBI primers to build TCR beta libraries. TCRdb redid the calling of the multiplex PCR reads with MiXCR, one entry per CDR3 protein. This table holds around 400,000 distinct CDR3 sequences, about an eighth found once. Time point in this sample: newly diagnosed GD, antithyroid drugs for less than 3 months. With RNA extracted from PBMCs as input, the TCR library was made. These sequences were also reported in another study, on T cells in Graves' hyperthyroidism and ophthalmopathy.

The sample in question was peripheral blood mononuclear cells (PBMCs), obtained at new diagnosis, from a patient treated with antithyroid drugs. The origin of the receptors is a woman aged 18-29 years with Graves disease.

Ten or more counts support this clonotype. The J gene is TRBJ2-2, the V gene TRBV12-3 or TRBV12-4; no clear D gene. The CDR3 has 14 amino acids. The V end lost 5 bases, the J end lost 2 bases, and 9 bases lay between the germline ends. This CDR3 is CASSPTPNTGELFF. Here the CDR3 DNA reads TGTGCCAGCAGTCCGACACCTAACACCGGGGAGCTGTTTTTT.

This clonotype appeared many times. This rearrangement joins TRBV30 to TRBJ2-7, with 9 bases identical to TRBD1. V dropped 4 bases and J dropped 4; count of bases not matched to a gene: 8. CDR3 length: 14 amino acids. Germline CDR1 and CDR2: GTSNPN and SVGIG (reference sequence). CDR3 region: CAWNPGTGRYEQYF. The CDR3, as DNA: TGTGCCTGGAACCCCGGGACAGGGAGGTACGAGCAGTACTTC.

At least ten counts were recorded for this clonotype. The chain has TRBV29-1 and TRBJ1-1, with 7 bases lining up with TRBD1. This CDR3 region has 12 residues. Per the germline V gene, CDR1 is SQVTM and CDR2 is ANQGSEA. The ends lost 6 bases at V and 5 bases at J; junction bases unmatched: 6. The CDR3 DNA reads TGCAGCGTGCGGGGGACAGCGACTGAAGCTTTCTTT. Its protein product is CSVRGTATEAFF.